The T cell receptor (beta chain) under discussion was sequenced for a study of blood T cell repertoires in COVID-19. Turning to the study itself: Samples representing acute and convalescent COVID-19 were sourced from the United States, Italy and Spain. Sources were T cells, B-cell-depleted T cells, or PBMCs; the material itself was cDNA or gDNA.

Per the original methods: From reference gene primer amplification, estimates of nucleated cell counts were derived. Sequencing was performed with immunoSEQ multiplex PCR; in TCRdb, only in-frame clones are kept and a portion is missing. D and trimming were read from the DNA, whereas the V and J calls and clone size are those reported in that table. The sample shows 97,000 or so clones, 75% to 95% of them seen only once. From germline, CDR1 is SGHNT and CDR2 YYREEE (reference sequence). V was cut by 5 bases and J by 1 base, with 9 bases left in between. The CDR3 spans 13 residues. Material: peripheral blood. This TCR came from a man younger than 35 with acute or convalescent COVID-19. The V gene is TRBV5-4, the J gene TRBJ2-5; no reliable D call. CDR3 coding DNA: TGTGCCAGCAGTGAGCGAGGCCAAGAGACCCAGTACTTC. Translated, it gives CASSERGQETQYF.